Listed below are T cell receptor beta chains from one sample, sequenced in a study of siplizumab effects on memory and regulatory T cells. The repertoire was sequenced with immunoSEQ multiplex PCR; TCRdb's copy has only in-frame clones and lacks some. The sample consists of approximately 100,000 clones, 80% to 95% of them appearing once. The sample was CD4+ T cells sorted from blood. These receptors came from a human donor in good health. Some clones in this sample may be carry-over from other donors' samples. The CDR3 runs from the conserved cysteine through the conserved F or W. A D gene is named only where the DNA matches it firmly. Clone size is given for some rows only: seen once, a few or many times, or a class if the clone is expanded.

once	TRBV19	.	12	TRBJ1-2	TGTGCCAGTAGTCCCAGGGGAGGGGGCTACACCTTC	CASSPRGGGYTF
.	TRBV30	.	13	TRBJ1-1	TGTGCCTGGAGTTCCAGGGAGGGGGCTGAAGCTTTCTTT	CAWSSREGAEAFF
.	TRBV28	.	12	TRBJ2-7	TGTGCCAGCAGTTTATTTGGGCAAGAGCAGTACTTC	CASSLFGQEQYF
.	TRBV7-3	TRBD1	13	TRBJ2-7	TGTGCCAGCAGCTTACCAGGGGGCTACGAGCAGTACTTC	CASSLPGGYEQYF
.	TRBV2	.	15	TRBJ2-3	TGTGCCAGCAGTGGGGCTAGCTCTAGCACAGATACGCAGTATTTT	CASSGASSSTDTQYF
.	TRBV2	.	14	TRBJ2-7	TGTGCCACAACAGAGCTAGCGAACACCTACGAGCAGTACTTC	CATTELANTYEQYF
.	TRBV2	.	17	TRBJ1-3	TGTGCCAGCCAACAACCGGGAAAATCCATTTCTGGAAACACCATATATTTT	CASQQPGKSISGNTIYF
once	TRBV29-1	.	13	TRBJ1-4	TGCAGCGTCGCGACTATCGGCGGGGAAAAACTGTTTTTT	CSVATIGGEKLFF
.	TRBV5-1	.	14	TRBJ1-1	TGCGCCAGCAGCTTGGACAGAGTAACCACTGAAGCTTTCTTT	CASSLDRVTTEAFF
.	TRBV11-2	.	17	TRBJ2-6	TGTGCCAGCAGCTTAAGGGAAACTCTCTCTGGGGCCAACGTCCTGACTTTC	CASSLRETLSGANVLTF
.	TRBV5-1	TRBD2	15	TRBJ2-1	TGCGCCAGCAGCTTGGTCGGGAGGGCCGTGGATGAGCAGTTCTTC	CASSLVGRAVDEQFF
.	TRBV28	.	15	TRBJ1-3	TGTGCCTCGAAACCCATGCGGGGCTCTGGAAACACCATATATTTT	CASKPMRGSGNTIYF
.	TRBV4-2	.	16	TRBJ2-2	TGTGCCAGCAGCCAAGAGCTGGGTCCCCTTGCCGGGGAGCTGTTTTTT	CASSQELGPLAGELFF
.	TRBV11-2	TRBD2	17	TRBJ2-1	TGTGCCAGCAGCTTAGGTAGTAGCGGGAGTTTCAGCAATGAGCAGTTCTTC	CASSLGSSGSFSNEQFF